This TCR beta chain derives from a study of PD-1 blockade in classical Hodgkin lymphoma. Broader study findings: A significant rise in TCR diversity was seen by C4D1 for CD4+ cells but not for CD8+ cells.

Points on this clone: Its antigen remains unidentified.

TCRdb's copy holds only in-frame clones and misses some; the assay was immunoSEQ multiplex PCR. The top ten hold approximately 2.4% of the sample, which has about 85,000 clones, about nine tenths seen once. No patient escaped relapse after autologous stem cell transplantation, and brentuximab vedotin exposure varied. CDR3 length: 16 residues. The V gene's germline CDR1 is SSHAT and CDR2 FNYEAQ (reference sequence). The V gene is TRBV7-7, the J gene TRBJ2-1, with 13 bases lining up with TRBD2. The source of this sequence is a human donor with classical Hodgkin lymphoma. The sample was peripheral blood mononuclear cells (PBMCs), taken before the second cycle of nivolumab. The DNA for the CDR3 is TGTGCTAGCGGGATAACTAGCGGGAGGGACGACAATGAGCAGTTCTTC. Translated: CASGITSGRDDNEQFF. Full variable domain (missing parts from reference TRBV7-7 and TRBJ2-1): GAGVSQSPRYKVTKRGQDVTLRCDPISSHATLYWYQQALGQGPEFLTYFNYEAQPDKSGLPSDRFSAERPEGSISTLTIQRTEQRDSAMYRCASGITSGRDDNEQFFGPGTRLTVL.